Sequencing of this T cell receptor (beta chain) was carried out in a study of cytomegalovirus exposure and HLA in healthy donors. Germline CDR1 SGHNT, CDR2 YYREEE (reference sequence). The length of the CDR3 is 14 residues. Losses at the gene ends were 4 bases for V and 2 bases for J; bases not matched to a gene: 3. PCR amplification relied on 60 Vbeta primers (plus 13 Jbeta primers). The method was immunoSEQ multiplex PCR; TCRdb's version includes in-frame clones alone and lacks a portion of them. The sample has some 180,000 clones; about 88% are singletons. This sequence joins TRBV5-4 and TRBJ2-7; 10 bases are shared with TRBD1. The clonotype originates from a young man in good health and CMV-seropositive. Sequenced sample: PBMCs. CDR3 in DNA: TGTGCCAGCAGCCTCGGACAGGGGGCCTACGAGCAGTACTTC. This sequence encodes CASSLGQGAYEQYF.